A selection of T cell receptor beta chains follows, all from one sample in a study of response to subunit inactivated influenza vaccine. TCRdb independently ran MiXCR on the RT-PCR reads; one entry per CDR3 protein. The sample records about 830,000 distinct CDR3 sequences, 18% being singletons. The input for sequencing was PBMCs from blood, taken roughly 5 days after vaccination. The receptors were sampled from a man in his fifties or sixties who received an inactivated influenza vaccine. Both conserved end residues are part of each CDR3.

J: TRBJ1-2; V: TRBV28; CDR3: CASRISDSYGYTF
J: TRBJ2-7; V: TRBV30; CDR3: CAWSPPLRGKQYF
J: TRBJ1-5; V: TRBV10-3; CDR3: CAISESPSYQPQHF
J: TRBJ1-5; V: TRBV20-1; CDR3: CSAKRGGGNQPQHF
J: TRBJ1-5; V: TRBV20-1; CDR3: CSATRQGDQPQHF
J: TRBJ2-5; V: TRBV2; CDR3: CASSDWGLAGAQETQYF
J: TRBJ2-1; V: TRBV5-1; CDR3: CASRGTSGVGLYDEQFF
J: TRBJ2-7; V: TRBV4-1; CDR3: CASSQVGDSYEQYF
J: TRBJ2-5; V: TRBV20-1; CDR3: CSARGGTSGETQYF
J: TRBJ2-4; V: TRBV7-3; CDR3: CASSLGYGGAAKNIQYF
J: TRBJ2-7; V: TRBV7-9; CDR3: CASSPYLGEQYF
J: TRBJ1-5; V: TRBV20-1; CDR3: CSASEMGQGGFNQPQHF
J: TRBJ1-5; V: TRBV20-1; CDR3: CSAYEDRASYSNQPQHF
J: TRBJ1-3; V: TRBV28; CDR3: CASSFRGARSGNTIYF
J: TRBJ2-5; V: TRBV12-3/TRBV12-4; CDR3: CASGGGSLRAETQYF
J: TRBJ2-7; V: TRBV20-1; CDR3: CSAIVGGSEGEQYF
J: TRBJ1-1; V: TRBV20-1; CDR3: CSAKEGAEAFF
J: TRBJ1-3; V: TRBV4-3; CDR3: CASSLNPTGGFSGNTIYF
J: TRBJ2-3; V: TRBV20-1; CDR3: CSARSLLAGFEITDTQYF
J: TRBJ2-1; V: TRBV6-5; CDR3: CASSYSLAKSYNEQFF
J: TRBJ2-1; V: TRBV7-9; CDR3: CASSSDLGGRDEQFF
J: TRBJ1-6; V: TRBV6-1; CDR3: CASSEARPPLHF
J: TRBJ2-3; V: TRBV12-3/TRBV12-4; CDR3: CASSRAPASTDTQYF
J: TRBJ2-7; V: TRBV29-1; CDR3: CSVKVRDRGYEQYF
J: TRBJ2-5; V: TRBV6-5; CDR3: CASSYRGYQETQYF
J: TRBJ2-2; V: TRBV7-7; CDR3: CASSQLRAGELFF
J: TRBJ1-1; V: TRBV5-1; CDR3: CASRAGQGTEAFF
J: TRBJ1-6; V: TRBV7-9; CDR3: CASSKWTGGNSPLHF
J: TRBJ2-7; V: TRBV6-5; CDR3: CASSYFSRGISYEQYF
J: TRBJ1-5; V: TRBV20-1; CDR3: CSAKSDSNQPQHF
J: TRBJ2-5; V: TRBV29-1; CDR3: CSVAGGGETQYF
J: TRBJ1-4; V: TRBV20-1; CDR3: CSAEDARTGKGEKLFF
J: TRBJ2-1; V: TRBV7-9; CDR3: CASSGSGTPYNEQFF
J: TRBJ2-3; V: TRBV20-1; CDR3: CSASRDRFYSTDTQYF
J: TRBJ1-1; V: TRBV29-1; CDR3: CSTGGGTNTEAFF
J: TRBJ2-7; V: TRBV5-1; CDR3: CASSLDGTGYEQYF
J: TRBJ2-3; V: TRBV19; CDR3: CASSDTRTDTQYF
J: TRBJ2-5; V: TRBV7-8; CDR3: CASSLGGHVETQYF
J: TRBJ2-1; V: TRBV24-1; CDR3: CATSDKGWGSNEQFF
J: TRBJ2-3; V: TRBV7-9; CDR3: CASTPVGYTQYF
J: TRBJ2-6; V: TRBV5-5; CDR3: CASTKYSGANVLTF
J: TRBJ2-5; V: TRBV29-1; CDR3: CSVVYRSQETQYF
J: TRBJ1-4; V: TRBV20-1; CDR3: CSAREQGSNEKLFF
J: TRBJ2-7; V: TRBV5-1; CDR3: CASSAEGEEQYF
J: TRBJ2-4; V: TRBV29-1; CDR3: CSVRTGTKNIQYF
J: TRBJ2-1; V: TRBV4-1; CDR3: CASSQDHTTSVNNEQFF
J: TRBJ2-5; V: TRBV24-1; CDR3: CATSGPRTGEAETQYF
J: TRBJ2-7; V: TRBV7-2; CDR3: CASSSGQRQYF
J: TRBJ2-7; V: TRBV7-8; CDR3: CASSLLGAGRTYEQYF
J: TRBJ2-1; V: TRBV10-3; CDR3: CAYSAQSSYNEQFF
J: TRBJ2-7; V: TRBV5-1; CDR3: CASSWGVTRSSYEQYF
J: TRBJ1-3; V: TRBV28; CDR3: CASHTGSGNTIYF
J: TRBJ1-1; V: TRBV7-2; CDR3: CASSLAYYAANTEAFF
J: TRBJ2-2; V: TRBV7-8; CDR3: CASSARGSGELFF